Following are 8 T cell receptor beta chains from one sample sequenced in a study of technical replicates of blood from several donors. Only in-frame clones appear in the TCRdb table, and some are missing; sequencing was by immunoSEQ multiplex PCR. The sample lists approximately 52,000 clones, around 90% occurring once. The source material was PBMCs. The receptors originated from a human donor in good health. Some clones in this sample may be carry-over from other donors' samples.

The sample holds one count of this clone. The chain joins TRBV5-4 to TRBJ2-6; D gene ambiguous. Germline CDR1 reads SGHNT; CDR2 reads YYREEE (reference sequence). Deletions cut 3 bases from V and 1 base from J, with 11 bases between. This CDR3 comprises 16 residues. The chain's CDR3 is CASSSSQYSGANVLTF. DNA for the CDR3: TGTGCCAGCAGCTCGTCGCAGTATTCTGGGGCCAACGTCCTGACTTTC.

V gene TRBV30 combines with J gene TRBJ1-1; 9 nucleotides match TRBD1. V was pared by 3 bases and J by 5 bases, with 7 bases of the junction left unmatched. Germline V gene lookup returns CDR1 GTSNPN and CDR2 SVGIG (reference sequence). CDR3 size: 14 residues. CDR3 amino acids: CAWSLTGGMTEAFF. The CDR3 region has the DNA TGTGCCTGGAGCCTGACAGGGGGGATGACTGAAGCTTTCTTT.

The genes are TRBV6-1 and TRBJ1-6; D is unclear. The V end was cut by 10 bases, the J end by 0 bases, with 13 bases between. The germline CDR1 and CDR2 sequences are MNHNS and SASEGT. The CDR3 loop spans 15 amino acids. CDR3 in DNA: TGTGCCACCTCTATCGGGAGCTCCTATAATTCACCCCTCCACTTT. It specifies CATSIGSSYNSPLHF.

The V gene is TRBV18, the J gene TRBJ2-5, with TRBD2 matching 9 bases. The V segment lost 5 bases and the J segment 5 bases; nucleotides outside the gene matches: 9. The germline V gene has CDR1 KGHSH and CDR2 LQKENI. CDR3 size: 15 residues. CDR3 coding DNA: TGTGCCAGCTCATACAATAGCGGGAGCAGTGAGACCCAGTACTTC. Residues: CASSYNSGSSETQYF.

The CDR3 DNA reads as TGCGCCAGCAGCCAAGACAGGACAGGGGGCAGCCTGACCTCCTACGAGCAGTACTTC. It specifies CASSQDRTGGSLTSYEQYF. V gene TRBV4-1 combines with J gene TRBJ2-7, with TRBD1 identical over 11 bases. The CDR3 sequence is 19 residues long. CDR1 MGHRA and CDR2 YSYEKL come from the germline V gene. The junction had 10 bases not matched to a gene; V was cut back by 0 bases and J by 0 bases.

The chain carries TRBV5-1 and TRBJ1-2; a possible D gene is TRBD1 (5 bases). Germline lookup yields CDR1 SGHRS and CDR2 YFSETQ. V lost 1 base and J lost 7, with 14 bases in between. The CDR3 is 14 amino acids. DNA for the CDR3: TGCGCCAGCAGCTTGTGGAGGGGTTCGTTTGGCTACACCTTC. This translates into CASSLWRGSFGYTF. The full variable domain, with the rest looked up from reference TRBV5-1 and TRBJ1-2, is KAGVTQTPRYLIKTRGQQVTLSCSPISGHRSVSWYQQTPGQGLQFLFEYFSETQRNKGNFPGRFSGRQFSNSRSEMNVSTLELGDSALYLCASSLWRGSFGYTFGSGTRLTVV.

The chain links TRBV6-5 to TRBJ1-1; TRBD1 is a possible D gene (6 bases). The germline V gene encodes CDR1 MNHEY and CDR2 SVGAGI. The V end lost 2 bases, the J end lost 0 bases, and 7 bases lay between the germline ends. The length of the CDR3 is 14 residues. CDR3 in amino acids: CASSYGQLNTEAFF. Written as DNA, the CDR3 is TGTGCCAGCAGTTACGGACAGTTGAACACTGAAGCTTTCTTT.

The rearrangement uses TRBV7-2 and TRBJ2-1; 7 nucleotides match TRBD2. The CDR3 has 14 amino acids. Unmatched junction bases numbered 6, after V lost 7 bases and J lost 3 bases. Germline CDR1 reads SGHTA; CDR2 reads FQGNSA. The DNA for the CDR3 is TGTGCCAGCATCCGTGGCGGGAGCTACAATGAGCAGTTCTTC. As protein: CASIRGGSYNEQFF.